This T cell receptor (beta chain) is drawn from a study of Ad26.COV2.S vaccination and SARS-CoV-2 variants. Study background: The donor belonged to the COV1001 Ad26.COV2.S trial arm.

With regard to this clone: The antigen is not known.

Sequencing was performed with immunoSEQ multiplex PCR; in TCRdb, only in-frame clones are kept and a portion is missing. The profile shows 300,000 to 350,000 clones, roughly 89% of them singletons. Study results and caveats: People who got the vaccine had more spike-specific TCR breadth than people who got placebo.

Treatment in this sample: some 20 received Ad26.COV2.S at low or high dose, single or two shots; about 5 received placebo; per-sample allocation not given. On day 63 after the first injection, vaccine and placebo recipients gave samples. The specimen was peripheral blood, collected in a trial of Ad26.COV2.S vaccine versus placebo. This clonotype was obtained from a person between 18 and 60 years old who received the Ad26.COV2.S COVID-19 vaccine or a placebo.

The DNA of the CDR3 is TGTGCCAGCAGTAGGAGTCTAGCCAAAAACATTCAGTACTTC. The encoded protein is CASSRSLAKNIQYF. The chain has TRBV28 and TRBJ2-4; D unclear. This CDR3 region has 14 residues. With 5 bases removed from V and 0 bases from J, the gap between germline ends came to 8 bases. Germline-derived CDR1 and CDR2 are MDHEN and SYDVKM.